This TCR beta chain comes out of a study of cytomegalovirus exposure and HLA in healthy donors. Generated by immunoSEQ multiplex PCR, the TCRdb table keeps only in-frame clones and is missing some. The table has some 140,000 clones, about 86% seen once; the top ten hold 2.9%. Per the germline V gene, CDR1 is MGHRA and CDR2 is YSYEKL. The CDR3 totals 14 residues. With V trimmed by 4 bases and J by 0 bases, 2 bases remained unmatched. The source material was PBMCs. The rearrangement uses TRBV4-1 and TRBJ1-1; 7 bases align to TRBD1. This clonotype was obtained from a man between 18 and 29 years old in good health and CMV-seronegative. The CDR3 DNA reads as TGCGCCAGCAGCCTGGGACAGCTGAACACTGAAGCTTTCTTT. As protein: CASSLGQLNTEAFF.